This TCR beta chain originates from a study of Ad26.COV2.S vaccination and SARS-CoV-2 variants (dated by TCRdb to the early 2020s). With regard to the full study: Vaccine-arm donors came from COV1001, a multicentre, randomized, double-blind, placebo-controlled phase I-IIa trial of Ad26.COV2.S in healthy adults. TCRbeta repertoire sequencing was used to assess the specificity and breadth of SARS-CoV-2-reactive T cell receptors after Ad26.COV2.S vaccination. Investigators remained blinded to trial group allocation during experiments and outcome assessment. Trial participants were randomized into five groups of five, in which low-dose or high-dose Ad26.COV2.S was given once or twice, or placebo was given on both occasions. The TCR-sequenced set comprised approximately 32 samples: 19 Ad26.COV2.S vaccine recipients, 5 placebo recipients and 8 SARS-CoV-2 convalescent individuals. Ad26.COV2.S was administered intramuscularly at 5 x 10^10 or 1 x 10^11 viral particles, either as a single shot or as two shots given 56 days apart.

Remarks on this clone: The antigen it binds to is not known. One base away there is no much larger clone; base qualities are not given.

The immunoSEQ Assay was the method used to sequence TCRbeta CDR3 regions. After extraction, genomic DNA underwent amplification by bias-controlled multiplex PCR, followed by high-throughput sequencing. The study's own analysis went as follows. To quantify the absolute abundance of every unique TCRbeta CDR3 region, sequences were collapsed and filtered. T cell fraction was estimated by normalization of TCRbeta template counts to usable DNA, with usable DNA being measured through amplification of reference genes present in all nucleated cells. Repertoire TCRs were annotated as SARS-CoV-2-specific when V gene, CDR3 amino acid sequence and J gene were exactly matched to a known reactive TCR set. The reference SARS-CoV-2 TCR set came from MIRA and was filtered for enrichment in COVID-19-positive ImmuneCODE repertoires, removing public or cross-reactive TCRs. Drawing on the MIRA antigens, annotated TCRs were analysed further at the level of specific ORF or position within ORF. Depth was the summed frequency of annotated unique rearrangements, while breadth was defined as annotated unique rearrangements over total unique productive rearrangements. TCR breadth was compared between groups using two-sided Wilcoxon rank-sum tests. The table was pulled from immuneACCESS by TCRdb, which kept in-frame rearrangements only. Such tables lose some clones; where checked, under half of the loss comes from unresolved V genes, and the rest has no known cause. D and trimming were read from the DNA, whereas the V and J calls and clone size are those reported in that table. Within this sample are some 330,000 clones, with roughly 90% of them counted one time only. Clones ranked in the top ten supply approximately 5% of the sample.

Beyond this particular receptor, the publication reports: The study was not powered for comparison of responses between vaccine doses or regimens. Ad26.COV2.S recipients had higher spike-specific TCR breadth than placebo recipients (P = 0.0014). After vaccination, substantial breadth of spike-specific CD8+ and CD4+ T cell responses was reported. It was noted by the authors that total T cell responses may have been underestimated by the TCR breadth and depth analyses. Vaccine and placebo recipients had comparable non-spike TCR breadth, which fits with the vaccine containing only spike.

Taken with the paper, the label for treatment or condition translates to: around 19 received Ad26.COV2.S at low or high dose, single or two shots; roughly five received placebo; per-sample allocation not given. For vaccine and placebo recipients, repertoires were sequenced using samples collected on day 63 after the first injection. In Cohort 1b, 25 adults aged 18-55 years were enrolled at a single site in Boston, USA, between 29 July and 7 August 2020. Ad26.COV2.S was a replication-incompetent adenovirus type 26 vector expressing a prefusion-stabilized SARS-CoV-2 spike protein from the original Wuhan strain. The sequences come from peripheral blood, collected in a trial of Ad26.COV2.S vaccine versus placebo. The source of this sequence is a person aged 18-65 years who received the Ad26.COV2.S COVID-19 vaccine or a placebo.

The CDR3 region reads CASSPRTLGTKSRTGELFF. At the DNA level, the sequence is TGTGCCAGCTCACCAAGGACGTTAGGAACTAAAAGTAGAACCGGGGAGCTGTTTTTT. In this chain, TRBV18 is recombined with TRBJ2-2, with the D gene not confidently named. From the cysteine through the phenylalanine, the CDR3 covers 19 amino acids. Just the 57-base CDR3 DNA is kept, in frame starting at base 1. Reading the germline V gene gives CDR1 KGHSH and CDR2 LQKENI. Trimming removed 2 bases from V and 5 bases from J, leaving 24 bases between the germline ends.